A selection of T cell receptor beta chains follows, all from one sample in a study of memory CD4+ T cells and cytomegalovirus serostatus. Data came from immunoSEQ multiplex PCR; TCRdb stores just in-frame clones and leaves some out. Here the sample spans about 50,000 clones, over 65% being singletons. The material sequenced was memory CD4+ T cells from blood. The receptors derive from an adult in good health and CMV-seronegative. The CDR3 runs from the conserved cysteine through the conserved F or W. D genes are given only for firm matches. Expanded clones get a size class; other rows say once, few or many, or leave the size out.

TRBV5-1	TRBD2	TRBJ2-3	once	TGCGCCAGCAGCAGGGAGGGTCGGTACACAGATACGCAGTATTTT	CASSREGRYTDTQYF
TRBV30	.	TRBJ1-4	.	TGTGCCTGGAATCGGGGGTCCCATAATGAAAAACTGTTTTTT	CAWNRGSHNEKLFF
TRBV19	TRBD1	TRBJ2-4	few	TGTGCCAGTAGTCCGGGACAGAAAAACATTCAGTACTTC	CASSPGQKNIQYF
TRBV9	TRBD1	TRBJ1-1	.	TGTGCCAGCAGCGCCCGGCCGGACAGGGATGTGCCTGAAGCTTTCTTT	CASSARPDRDVPEAFF
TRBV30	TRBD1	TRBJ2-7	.	TGTGCCTGGAGTCCAATAGGACAGGGGTCGTACGAGCAGTACTTC	CAWSPIGQGSYEQYF
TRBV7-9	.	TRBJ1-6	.	TGTGCCAGCAGCTCCCAGGGTGCACCCCTCCACTTT	CASSSQGAPLHF
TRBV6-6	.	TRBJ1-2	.	TGTGCCAGCAGTTGGGGCGGCAGGGGTGGGGGCTACACCTTC	CASSWGGRGGGYTF
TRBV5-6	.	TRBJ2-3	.	TGTGCCAGCAGCTTGGGACTCTACACAGATACGCAGTATTTT	CASSLGLYTDTQYF
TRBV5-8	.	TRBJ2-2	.	TGTGCCAGCAGCTTTTACGGGACTGTGAACACCGGGGAGCTGTTTTTT	CASSFYGTVNTGELFF
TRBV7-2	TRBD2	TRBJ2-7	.	TGTGCCAGCAGCTTACCCCTACTAGCGGGGGGCCGCGAGCAGTACTTC	CASSLPLLAGGREQYF
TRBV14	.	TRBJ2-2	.	TGTGCCAGCAGCGGACCGGGGTTTACCGGGGAGCTGTTTTTT	CASSGPGFTGELFF
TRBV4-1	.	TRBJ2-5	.	TGCGCCAGCAGCCCCAGGAACCAAGAGACCCAGTACTTC	CASSPRNQETQYF
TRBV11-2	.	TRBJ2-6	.	TGTGCCAGCAGCTTAGTCTCATCCGGTGGGGCCAACGTCCTGACTTTC	CASSLVSSGGANVLTF
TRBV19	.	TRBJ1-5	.	TGTGCCAGTAGGGACGTCCGGAGCAATCAGCCCCAGCATTTT	CASRDVRSNQPQHF
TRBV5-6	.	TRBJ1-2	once	TGTGCCAGCAGCTTGAAGGGGGGACCTAACTATGGCTACACCTTC	CASSLKGGPNYGYTF
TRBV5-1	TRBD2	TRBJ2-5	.	TGCGCCAGCAGCTTGGGCCTAGCGGAAGGAGAGACCCAGTACTTC	CASSLGLAEGETQYF
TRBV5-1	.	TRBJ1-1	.	TGCGCCAGCAGCTTACAGGCCGTGGACACTGAAGCTTTCTTT	CASSLQAVDTEAFF
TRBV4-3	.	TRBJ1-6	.	TGCGCCAGCAGCCAAGATCGAAGCATTAATTCACCCCTCCACTTT	CASSQDRSINSPLHF
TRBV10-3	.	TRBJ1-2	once	TGTGCCATCAGTGAGCCGGACAGAAACTATGGCTACACCTTC	CAISEPDRNYGYTF
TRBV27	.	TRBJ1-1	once	TGTGCCAGCCGGACAGCCCTGAAGAACACTGAAGCTTTCTTT	CASRTALKNTEAFF
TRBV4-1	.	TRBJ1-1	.	TGCGCCAGCAGCCAAGATTGGTCCGCGTACACTGAAGCTTTCTTT	CASSQDWSAYTEAFF
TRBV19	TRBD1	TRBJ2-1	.	TGTGCCAGTAGTGGACAGGGAAACTCCTACAATGAGCAGTTCTTC	CASSGQGNSYNEQFF
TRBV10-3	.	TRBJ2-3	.	TGTGCCATCAGTGACCGTACCAAGAGCGCAGATACGCAGTATTTT	CAISDRTKSADTQYF
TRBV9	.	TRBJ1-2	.	TGTGCCAGCAGCGTAGGGAGAAGCTATGGCTACACCTTC	CASSVGRSYGYTF
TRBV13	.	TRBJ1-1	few	TGTGCCAGCAGCTTAAGGTGGGTCCCGAACACTGAAGCTTTCTTT	CASSLRWVPNTEAFF
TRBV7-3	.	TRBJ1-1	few	TGTGCCAGCAGCTTAATGGGACAAGAGGGAGAAGCTTTCTTT	CASSLMGQEGEAFF
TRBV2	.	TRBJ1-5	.	TGTGCCAGCACCGACGGGACTTCTAGCAATCAGCCCCAGCATTTT	CASTDGTSSNQPQHF
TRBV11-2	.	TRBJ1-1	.	TGTGCCAGCAGCTCCAACAGGAACACTGAAGCTTTCTTT	CASSSNRNTEAFF
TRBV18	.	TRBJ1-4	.	TGTGCCAGCTCACCACGGGGTGCGGATGAAAAACTGTTTTTT	CASSPRGADEKLFF
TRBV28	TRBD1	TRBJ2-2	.	TGTGCCAGCAGTGCCTCCGGGACAGGGGACCGGGAGCTGTTTTTT	CASSASGTGDRELFF
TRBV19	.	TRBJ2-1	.	TGTGCCAGTAGTCCCCCTCCCCCGAGGCCTCATGAGCAGTTCTTC	CASSPPPPRPHEQFF
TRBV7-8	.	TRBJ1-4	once	TGTGCCAGCAGCCCAGGACAGTTCGATGAAAAACTGTTTTTT	CASSPGQFDEKLFF
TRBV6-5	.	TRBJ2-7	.	TGTGCCAGCAGGTGGGGGTACGAGCAGTACTTC	CASRWGYEQYF
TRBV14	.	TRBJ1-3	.	TGTGCCAGCAGCCAACTCTTAAGCTCTGGAAACACCATATATTTT	CASSQLLSSGNTIYF
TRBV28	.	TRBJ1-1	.	TGTGCCAGCAGTTTATACAGGAACACTGAAGCTTTCTTT	CASSLYRNTEAFF
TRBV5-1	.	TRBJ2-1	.	TGCGCCAGCGGAGAAGGAACCTCCTACAATGAGCAGTTCTTC	CASGEGTSYNEQFF
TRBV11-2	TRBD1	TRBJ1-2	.	TGTGCCAGCAGCTTAGGGACAGGGGCCAACTATGGCTACACCTTC	CASSLGTGANYGYTF
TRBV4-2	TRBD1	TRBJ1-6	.	TGTGCCAGCAGCCAAGAAGGCCGGGACAGGGAATCACCCCTCCACTTT	CASSQEGRDRESPLHF
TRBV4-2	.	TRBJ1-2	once	TGTGCCAGCAGCCAAAGACGGGACACGGGCCGCTATGGCTACACCTTC	CASSQRRDTGRYGYTF
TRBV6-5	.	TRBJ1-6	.	TGTGCCAGCACCCTCGGGACGGTAAATAATTCACCCCTCCACTTT	CASTLGTVNNSPLHF
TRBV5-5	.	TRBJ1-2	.	TGTGCCAGCAGCTTGGCCTTACAGGAGACCTATGGCTACACCTTC	CASSLALQETYGYTF
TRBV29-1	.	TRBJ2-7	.	TGCAGCGTTGCCCTCTCACTAGGGGAGCAGTACTTC	CSVALSLGEQYF
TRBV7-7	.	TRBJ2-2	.	TGTGCCAGCAGCTTAGCGTGGTCCAGTGGGAACACCGGGGAGCTGTTTTTT	CASSLAWSSGNTGELFF
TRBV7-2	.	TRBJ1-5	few	TGTGCCAGCAGCTTAGTCCCCCTTGGAAGCAATCAGCCCCAGCATTTT	CASSLVPLGSNQPQHF
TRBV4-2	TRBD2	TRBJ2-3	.	TGTGCCAGCAGCCAAATGCACGGGAGGGAGGGGACAGATACGCAGTATTTT	CASSQMHGREGTDTQYF
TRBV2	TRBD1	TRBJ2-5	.	TGTGCCAGCGGGGACAGCCGACAAGAGACCCAGTACTTC	CASGDSRQETQYF
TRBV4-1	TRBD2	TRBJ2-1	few	TGCGCCAGCAGCCAAATGGGAGCGGGGGGGCGTTACAATGAGCAGTTCTTC	CASSQMGAGGRYNEQFF
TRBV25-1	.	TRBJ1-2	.	TGTGCCAGCAGTGGAGCCTTCTATGGCTACACCTTC	CASSGAFYGYTF
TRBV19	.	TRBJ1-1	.	TGTGCCAGTATTCCGGGGCCCACTTATAACACTGAAGCTTTCTTT	CASIPGPTYNTEAFF
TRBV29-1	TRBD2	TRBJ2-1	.	TGCAGCGTTTCCGGGAGGGGGTCCTACAATGAGCAGTTCTTC	CSVSGRGSYNEQFF
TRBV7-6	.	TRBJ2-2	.	TGTGCCAGCAGCTTAGCTGACGGGGAGCTGTTTTTT	CASSLADGELFF